The TCR beta chain under discussion was sequenced for a study of T cells after yellow fever vaccination. Study at large: Fractions with few cells were prepared using SMART-Seq v4 Ultra Low Input. Points from the study as a whole: Booster sampling recovered most clones from primary vaccination (under 98% CD4, 80% to 90% CD8). Highly abundant clonotypes carried over from the bulk population could end up in FACS-sorted repertoires as contaminants.

TCRdb used MiXCR to reprocess the 5' RACE reads, holding one entry per CDR3 protein. This sample carries about 350,000 distinct CDR3 sequences, roughly an eighth of them seen once, and the ten largest clones take more than 3%. This clonotype was picked up a small number of times. Its antigen is not identified. Germline lookup yields CDR1 MDHEN and CDR2 SYDVKM. This CDR3 region has 11 residues. V was cut by 6 bases and J by 9 bases, with 6 bases left in between. The sequences come from CD4+ T cells sorted from PBMCs, collected 15 days after the yellow fever booster vaccination. The chain is built from TRBV28 and TRBJ1-6; perhaps TRBD1 as D (6 bases). This TCR was sampled from a man between 18 and 35 years old who received the YFV17D yellow fever vaccine. CDR3 DNA: TGTGCCAGCAGGGGGGCTTCACCCCTCCACTTT. Translated: CASRGASPLHF.